This T cell receptor beta chain was identified during a study of CXCR3-negative and CXCR3-positive naive CD8 T cells. The CDR3 runs 14 residues. In germline, CDR1 is SGHKS, CDR2 YYEKEE (reference sequence). Carrying UMI labels, the TRB cDNA libraries were prepared through 5' RACE. TCRdb reprocessed the 5' RACE reads and keeps a single row for each CDR3 protein, giving no DNA. The sample has some 130,000 distinct CDR3 sequences; the top ten hold roughly 0.41%. As concerns this clonotype: Its specificity is unknown.

Study results and limitations: High diversity, comparable across both naive subsets, contrasted with much lower diversity in memory CD8+ cells. CXCR3-positive naive cells had more hydrophobic TRB CDR3s than CXCR3-negative naive cells.

The source is a human donor in good health. Some clones in this sample may be carry-over from other donors' samples. This chain connects TRBV5-5 to TRBJ2-7; there is no DNA to check the TCRdb D call of TRBD1. Sequenced material: naive CXCR3+ CD8+ T cells from blood. The subset is: CD45RO-CCR7+CD27+CD95- naive CD8+ T cells expressing CXCR3 (TNR3+). CDR3 amino acids: CASSAGTGAYEQYF.